This T cell receptor (beta chain) was captured by sequencing in a study of graft-versus-host responses after intestinal transplantation. About the study: Grafts were multivisceral, liver-intestinal, or isolated intestinal. Recipients across the board were started on anti-thymocyte globulin induction, then kept on tacrolimus and steroids for roughly 3 years.

The length of the CDR3 is 19 residues. Germline loops: CDR1 WNHNN, CDR2 SYGVQD (reference sequence). V was trimmed by 5 bases and J by 5 bases, leaving 25 bases between them. Study-level results: GvH clone levels peaked in circulation, and this peak was associated with early post-transplant HvG declines. Within allografts, high graft-versus-host to host-versus-graft clonal ratios were seen among patients with graft-donor T cell macrochimerism.

In the case of this clone: What it recognizes is unknown.

Produced via immunoSEQ multiplex PCR; TCRdb's table is partial and in-frame only. Of 35,000 to 50,000 clones in the sample, about 95% are singletons; the top ten hold around 1.6%. The receptor was derived from a human patient who received an intestinal transplant, so some T cells may come from the graft donor. The chain couples TRBV10-1 to TRBJ2-6; D gene ambiguous. Material: PBMCs, obtained more than 310 days after intestinal transplant. The CDR3 region has the DNA TGCGCCAGCAGTCTGGAGCGAAGATCGGCACAAAGTCGGGCCAACGTCCTGACTTTC. Its protein product is CASSLERRSAQSRANVLTF.